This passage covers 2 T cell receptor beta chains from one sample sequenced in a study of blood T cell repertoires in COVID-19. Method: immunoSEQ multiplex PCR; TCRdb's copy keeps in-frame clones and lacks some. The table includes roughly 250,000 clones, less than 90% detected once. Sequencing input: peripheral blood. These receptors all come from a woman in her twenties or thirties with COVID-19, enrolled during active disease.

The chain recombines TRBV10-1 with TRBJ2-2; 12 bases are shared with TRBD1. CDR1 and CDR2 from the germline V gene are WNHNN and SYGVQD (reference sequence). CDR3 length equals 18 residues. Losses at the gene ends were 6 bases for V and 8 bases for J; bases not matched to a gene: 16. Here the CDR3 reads CASSSTIRDRGRRGELFF. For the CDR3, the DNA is TGCGCCAGCAGCTCTACGATCCGGGACAGGGGGCGGAGAGGGGAGCTGTTTTTT.

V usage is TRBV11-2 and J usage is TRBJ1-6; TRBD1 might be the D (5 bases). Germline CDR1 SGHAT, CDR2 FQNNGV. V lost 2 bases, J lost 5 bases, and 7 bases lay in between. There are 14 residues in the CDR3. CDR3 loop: CASSLRQNNSPLHF. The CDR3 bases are TGTGCCAGCAGCTTAAGACAGAATAATTCACCCCTCCACTTT. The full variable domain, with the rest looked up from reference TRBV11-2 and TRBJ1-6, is EAGVAQSPRYKIIEKRQSVAFWCNPISGHATLYWYQQILGQGPKLLIQFQNNGVVDDSQLPKDRFSAERLKGVDSTLKIQPAKLEDSAVYLCASSLRQNNSPLHFGNGTRLTVT.